This T cell receptor (beta chain) was found in a study of CD8 T cells in Susac syndrome. The T cells that were sequenced for TCR beta were CD8+ and CD4+ cells from blood. Control patients had untreated stable or active relapsing-remitting multiple sclerosis by revised McDonald criteria. Points from the study as a whole: A relatively small number of individuals underwent TCR sequencing and HLA analysis.

The sample holds one count of this clonotype. Its antigen is unknown. Reverse transcription used about 0.45 to 1 ug RNA and random hexamers. Coverage of TCR beta CDR3 amplification by immunoSEQ multiplex PCR extended to 54 Vbeta and 13 Jbeta. A single record per CDR3 protein comes from TCRdb applying MiXCR to the immunoSEQ multiplex PCR reads. The sample shows some 130,000 distinct CDR3 sequences, 90% to 95% of them seen only once. Germline V gene data show CDR1 as LGHDT and CDR2 as YNNKEL (reference sequence). This CDR3 is built from 16 residues. The ends were cut back, 4 bases at V and 7 bases at J, with 23 bases in the middle.

The rearrangement links TRBV3-1 to TRBJ2-7; D might be TRBD1 or TRBD2, each matching 5 bases. The material sequenced was CD4+ T cells from PBMCs. This receptor was obtained from a human donor with multiple sclerosis. CDR3 in amino acids: CASSPREKGPSREQYF. The CDR3 DNA follows: TGTGCCAGCAGCCCCAGGGAAAAGGGGCCTAGCAGGGAGCAGTACTTC.